These T cell receptor beta chains were read from a single sample in a study of blood T cell repertoires in COVID-19. The repertoire was sequenced with immunoSEQ multiplex PCR; TCRdb's copy has only in-frame clones and lacks some. The table has 250,000 to 350,000 clones, around 86% seen once. Sequenced sample: peripheral blood. All receptors derive from a woman aged 30 to 39 with active or convalescent COVID-19. Each CDR3 is given with its conserved first and last residue. A D gene is named only where the DNA matches it firmly. Some rows have no size entry. The others give once, few or many, or a class for an expanded clone.

j_call: TRBJ2-3
d_call: TRBD2
cdr3_length: 16
v_call: TRBV7-2
clone_size: once
cdr3_aa: CASSLRLAGGTDTQYF
cdr3_nt: TGTGCCAGCAGCTTAAGACTAGCGGGGGGCACAGATACGCAGTATTTT

j_call: TRBJ1-5
d_call: TRBD1
cdr3_length: 16
v_call: TRBV19
clone_size: NA
cdr3_aa: CASSTHGTGGGQPQHF
cdr3_nt: TGTGCCAGTAGTACCCACGGGACAGGGGGCGGTCAGCCCCAGCATTTT

j_call: TRBJ2-1
d_call: NA
cdr3_length: 13
v_call: TRBV28
clone_size: NA
cdr3_aa: CASRPLGGDEQFF
cdr3_nt: TGTGCCAGCAGACCCCTCGGAGGCGATGAGCAGTTCTTC

j_call: TRBJ1-5
d_call: TRBD1
cdr3_length: 20
v_call: TRBV3-1/TRBV3-2
clone_size: NA
cdr3_aa: CASSHRGGTGRPPRNQPQHF
cdr3_nt: TGTGCCAGCAGCCACCGAGGGGGGACAGGGCGCCCCCCGCGCAATCAGCCCCAGCATTTT

j_call: TRBJ2-7
d_call: NA
cdr3_length: 15
v_call: TRBV19
clone_size: once
cdr3_aa: CASSMSGESSYEQYF
cdr3_nt: TGTGCCAGTAGTATGTCAGGGGAGAGCTCCTACGAGCAGTACTTC

j_call: TRBJ1-5
d_call: TRBD1
cdr3_length: 16
v_call: TRBV6-6
clone_size: few
cdr3_aa: CASRDPGQGVNQPQHF
cdr3_nt: TGTGCCAGCAGGGACCCGGGACAGGGGGTGAATCAGCCCCAGCATTTT

j_call: TRBJ1-2
d_call: TRBD1
cdr3_length: 15
v_call: TRBV28
clone_size: few
cdr3_aa: CASYTGGGGNYGYTF
cdr3_nt: TGTGCCAGCTATACAGGGGGCGGGGGTAACTATGGCTACACCTTC

j_call: TRBJ2-3
d_call: NA
cdr3_length: 13
v_call: TRBV3-1/TRBV3-2
clone_size: NA
cdr3_aa: CASSPGLGDTQYF
cdr3_nt: TGTGCCAGCAGTCCGGGACTCGGAGATACGCAGTATTTT

j_call: TRBJ2-7
d_call: NA
cdr3_length: 14
v_call: TRBV9
clone_size: NA
cdr3_aa: CASSVRQDPYEQYF
cdr3_nt: TGTGCCAGCAGCGTGAGACAGGACCCCTACGAGCAGTACTTC

j_call: TRBJ2-5
d_call: TRBD2
cdr3_length: 17
v_call: TRBV9
clone_size: NA
cdr3_aa: CASSPGLAGGRRETQYF
cdr3_nt: TGTGCCAGCAGCCCTGGACTAGCGGGGGGGCGGAGGGAGACCCAGTACTTC

j_call: TRBJ2-7
d_call: NA
cdr3_length: 17
v_call: TRBV12-2
clone_size: NA
cdr3_aa: CASRLACDRSSSYEQYF
cdr3_nt: TGTGCAAGTCGCTTAGCGTGCGACAGGTCGAGCTCCTACGAGCAGTACTTC

j_call: TRBJ1-4
d_call: TRBD1
cdr3_length: 17
v_call: TRBV28
clone_size: NA
cdr3_aa: CASSGHRGRPAGEKLFF
cdr3_nt: TGTGCCAGCAGTGGCCACAGGGGGCGCCCCGCGGGTGAAAAACTGTTTTTT

j_call: TRBJ2-2
d_call: NA
cdr3_length: 16
v_call: TRBV5-6
clone_size: few
cdr3_aa: CASTPGGIANTGELFF
cdr3_nt: TGTGCCAGCACCCCGGGGGGCATCGCGAACACCGGGGAGCTGTTTTTT

j_call: TRBJ2-1
d_call: TRBD1
cdr3_length: 16
v_call: TRBV6-5
clone_size: few
cdr3_aa: CASSSPRDRGYNEQFF
cdr3_nt: TGTGCCAGCAGTTCCCCTAGGGACAGGGGGTACAATGAGCAGTTCTTC

j_call: TRBJ1-5
d_call: TRBD1
cdr3_length: 16
v_call: TRBV19
clone_size: NA
cdr3_aa: CASSTIRTGGSQPQHF
cdr3_nt: TGTGCCAGTAGCACGATCAGGACAGGGGGCAGTCAGCCCCAGCATTTT

j_call: TRBJ1-4
d_call: NA
cdr3_length: 14
v_call: TRBV5-1
clone_size: NA
cdr3_aa: CASSLEGRGDELFF
cdr3_nt: TGCGCCAGCAGCTTGGAGGGCAGGGGCGACGAGCTGTTTTTT